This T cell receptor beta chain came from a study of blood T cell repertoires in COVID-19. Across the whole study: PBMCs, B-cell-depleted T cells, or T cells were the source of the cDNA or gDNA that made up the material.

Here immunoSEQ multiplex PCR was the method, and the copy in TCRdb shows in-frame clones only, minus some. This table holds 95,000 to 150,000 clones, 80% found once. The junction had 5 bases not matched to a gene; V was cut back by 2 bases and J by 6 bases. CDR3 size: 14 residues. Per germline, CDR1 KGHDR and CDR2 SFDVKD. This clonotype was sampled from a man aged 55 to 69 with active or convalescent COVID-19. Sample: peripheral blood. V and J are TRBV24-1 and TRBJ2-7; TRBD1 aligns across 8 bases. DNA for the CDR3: TGTGCCACCAGTGATTCGACAGGGGCGGGCGAGCAGTACTTC. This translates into CATSDSTGAGEQYF.